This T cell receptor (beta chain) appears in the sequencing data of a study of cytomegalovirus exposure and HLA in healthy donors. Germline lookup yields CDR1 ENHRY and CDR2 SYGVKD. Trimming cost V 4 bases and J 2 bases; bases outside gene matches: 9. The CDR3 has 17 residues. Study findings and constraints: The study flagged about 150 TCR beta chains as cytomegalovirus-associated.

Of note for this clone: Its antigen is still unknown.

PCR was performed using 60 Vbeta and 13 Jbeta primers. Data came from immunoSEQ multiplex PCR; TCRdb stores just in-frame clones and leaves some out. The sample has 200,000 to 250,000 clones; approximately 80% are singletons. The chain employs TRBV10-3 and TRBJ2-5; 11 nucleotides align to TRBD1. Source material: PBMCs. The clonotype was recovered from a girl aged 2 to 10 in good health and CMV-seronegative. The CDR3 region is CAISAGDRGGPQETQYF. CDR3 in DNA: TGTGCCATCAGTGCCGGGGACAGGGGGGGCCCTCAAGAGACCCAGTACTTC.